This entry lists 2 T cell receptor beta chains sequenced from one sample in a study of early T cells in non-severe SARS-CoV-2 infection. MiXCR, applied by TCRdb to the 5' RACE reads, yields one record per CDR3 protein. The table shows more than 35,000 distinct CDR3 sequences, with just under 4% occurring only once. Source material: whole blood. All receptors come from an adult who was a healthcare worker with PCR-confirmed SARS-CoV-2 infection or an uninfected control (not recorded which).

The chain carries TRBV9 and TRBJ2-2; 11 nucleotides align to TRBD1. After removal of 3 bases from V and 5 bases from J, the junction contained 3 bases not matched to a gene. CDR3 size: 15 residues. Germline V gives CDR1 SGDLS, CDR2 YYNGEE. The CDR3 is CASSAGQGATGELFF. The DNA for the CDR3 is TGTGCCAGCAGCGCTGGACAGGGGGCGACCGGGGAGCTGTTTTTT. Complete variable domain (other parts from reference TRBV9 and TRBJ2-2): DSGVTQTPKHLITATGQRVTLRCSPRSGDLSVYWYQQSLDQGLQFLIQYYNGEERAKGNILERFSAQQFPDLHSELNLSSLELGDSALYFCASSAGQGATGELFFGEGSRLTVL.

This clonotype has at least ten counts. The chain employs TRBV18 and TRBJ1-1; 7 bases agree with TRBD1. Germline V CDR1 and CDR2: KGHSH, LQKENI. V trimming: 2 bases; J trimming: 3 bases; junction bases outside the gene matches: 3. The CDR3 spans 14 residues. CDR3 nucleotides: TGTGCCAGCTCACCAGGACAGGCTGACACTGAAGCTTTCTTT. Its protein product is CASSPGQADTEAFF.